This T cell receptor (beta chain) was identified during a study of blood T cells in healthy people across ages. Next came a second PCR, run for roughly 6 to 11 cycles, which used a sample-barcoded 5' primer along with a J-beta primer mix. TCRdb reprocessed the 5' RACE reads via MiXCR and lists one record per CDR3 protein. The sample comprises hundreds of thousands of distinct CDR3 sequences, 40% to 65% of which are singletons, and approximately 15% rests with the top ten. The CDR3 has 18 residues. The germline V gene has CDR1 SGHAT and CDR2 FQNNGV. Trimming shortened V by 1 base and J by 4 bases, and 20 bases separated the two germline ends.

Sequenced input: blood. The J gene is TRBJ2-1, the V gene TRBV11-2; either TRBD1 or TRBD2 may fit D (5 bases each). This TCR derives from an elderly woman in good health. The CDR3 DNA sequence: TGTGCCAGCAGCTTAGGGGGACGGCCCCAACTACCATACAATGAGCAGTTCTTC. It encodes CASSLGGRPQLPYNEQFF. Looking up the rest from reference TRBV11-2 and TRBJ2-1 gives the full variable domain: EAGVAQSPRYKIIEKRQSVAFWCNPISGHATLYWYQQILGQGPKLLIQFQNNGVVDDSQLPKDRFSAERLKGVDSTLKIQPAKLEDSAVYLCASSLGGRPQLPYNEQFFGPGTRLTVL.